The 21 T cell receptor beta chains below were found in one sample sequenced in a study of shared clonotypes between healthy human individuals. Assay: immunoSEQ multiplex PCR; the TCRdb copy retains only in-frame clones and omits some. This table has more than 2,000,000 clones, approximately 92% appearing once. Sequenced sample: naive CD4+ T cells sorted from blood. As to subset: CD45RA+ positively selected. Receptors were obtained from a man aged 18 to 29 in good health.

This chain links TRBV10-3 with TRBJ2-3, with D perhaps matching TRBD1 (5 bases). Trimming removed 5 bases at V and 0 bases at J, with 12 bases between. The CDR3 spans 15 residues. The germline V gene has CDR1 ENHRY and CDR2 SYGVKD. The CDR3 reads CAISLTASSTDTQYF. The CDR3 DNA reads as TGTGCCATCAGTTTGACAGCATCTAGCACAGATACGCAGTATTTT.

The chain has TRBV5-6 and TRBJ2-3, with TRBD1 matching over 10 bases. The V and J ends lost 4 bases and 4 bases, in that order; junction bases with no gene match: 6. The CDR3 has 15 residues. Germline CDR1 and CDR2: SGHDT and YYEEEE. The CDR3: CASSPGQGVADTQYF. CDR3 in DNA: TGTGCCAGCAGCCCAGGACAGGGGGTCGCAGATACGCAGTATTTT.

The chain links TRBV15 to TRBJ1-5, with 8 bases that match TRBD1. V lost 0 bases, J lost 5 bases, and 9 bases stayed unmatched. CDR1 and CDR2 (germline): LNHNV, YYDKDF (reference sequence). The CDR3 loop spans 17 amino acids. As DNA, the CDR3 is TGTGCCACCAGCAGAGATAAAGCGACAGGGGTTTATCAGCCCCAGCATTTT. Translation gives CATSRDKATGVYQPQHF.

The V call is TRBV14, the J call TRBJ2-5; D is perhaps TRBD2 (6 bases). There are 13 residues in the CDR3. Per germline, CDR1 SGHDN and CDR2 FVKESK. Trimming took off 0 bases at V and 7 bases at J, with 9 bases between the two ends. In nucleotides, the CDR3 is TGTGCCAGCAGCCAAGAAAGGGGAGGGACCCAGTACTTC. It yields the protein CASSQERGGTQYF.

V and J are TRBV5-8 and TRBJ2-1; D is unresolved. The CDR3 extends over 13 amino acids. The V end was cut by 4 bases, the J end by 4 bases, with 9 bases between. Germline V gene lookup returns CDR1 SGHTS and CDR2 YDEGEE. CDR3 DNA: TGTGCCAGCAGCCCGGACGGATACAATGAGCAGTTCTTC. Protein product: CASSPDGYNEQFF.

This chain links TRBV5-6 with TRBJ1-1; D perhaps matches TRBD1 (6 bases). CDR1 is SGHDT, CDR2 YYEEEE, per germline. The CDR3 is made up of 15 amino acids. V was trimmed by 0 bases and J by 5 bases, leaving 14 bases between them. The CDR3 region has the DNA TGTGCCAGCAGCTTGGTTGGAGGGGGAGGTACTGAAGCTTTCTTT. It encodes CASSLVGGGGTEAFF.

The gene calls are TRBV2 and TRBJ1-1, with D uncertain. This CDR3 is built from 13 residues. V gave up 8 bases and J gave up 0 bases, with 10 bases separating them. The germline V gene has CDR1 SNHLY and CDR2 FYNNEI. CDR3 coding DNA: TGTGCCAGCCTGCTGTACCTGAACACTGAAGCTTTCTTT. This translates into CASLLYLNTEAFF.

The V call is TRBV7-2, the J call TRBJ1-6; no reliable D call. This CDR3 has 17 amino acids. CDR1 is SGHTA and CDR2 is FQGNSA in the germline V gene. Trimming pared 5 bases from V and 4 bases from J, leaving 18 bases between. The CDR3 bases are TGTGCCAGCAGCGTTGGGTCTATCGTAGTATATAATTCACCCCTCCACTTT. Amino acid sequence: CASSVGSIVVYNSPLHF.

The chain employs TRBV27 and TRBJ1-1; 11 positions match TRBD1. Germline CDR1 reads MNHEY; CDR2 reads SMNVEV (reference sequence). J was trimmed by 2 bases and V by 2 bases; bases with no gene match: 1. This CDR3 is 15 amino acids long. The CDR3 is CASSLGTGGNTEAFF. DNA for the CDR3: TGTGCCAGCAGTTTAGGGACAGGGGGAAACACTGAAGCTTTCTTT.

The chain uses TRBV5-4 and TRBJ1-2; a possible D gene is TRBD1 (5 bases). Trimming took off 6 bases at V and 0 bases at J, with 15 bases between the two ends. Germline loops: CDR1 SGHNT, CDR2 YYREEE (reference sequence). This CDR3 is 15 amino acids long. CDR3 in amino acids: CASTRIGASNYGYTF. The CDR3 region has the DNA TGTGCCAGCACCCGGATAGGGGCCTCTAACTATGGCTACACCTTC.

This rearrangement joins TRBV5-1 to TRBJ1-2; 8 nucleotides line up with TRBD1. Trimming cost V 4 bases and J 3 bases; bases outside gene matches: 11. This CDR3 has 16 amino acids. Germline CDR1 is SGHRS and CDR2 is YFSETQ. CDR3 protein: CASSPRWDRLYYGYTF. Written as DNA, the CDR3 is TGCGCCAGCAGCCCTAGGTGGGACAGGTTGTACTATGGCTACACCTTC.

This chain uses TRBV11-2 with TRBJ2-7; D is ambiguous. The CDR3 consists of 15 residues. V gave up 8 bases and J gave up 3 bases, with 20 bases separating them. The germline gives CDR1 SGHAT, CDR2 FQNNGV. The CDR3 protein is CASGVGGGAFYEQYF. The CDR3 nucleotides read TGTGCCAGCGGGGTGGGTGGCGGAGCCTTCTACGAGCAGTACTTC.

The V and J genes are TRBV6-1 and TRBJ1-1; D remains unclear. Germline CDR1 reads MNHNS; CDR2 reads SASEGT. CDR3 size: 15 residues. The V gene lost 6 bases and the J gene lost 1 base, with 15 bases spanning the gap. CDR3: CASSVLPTANTEAFF. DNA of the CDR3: TGTGCCAGCAGCGTCCTCCCCACAGCGAACACTGAAGCTTTCTTT.

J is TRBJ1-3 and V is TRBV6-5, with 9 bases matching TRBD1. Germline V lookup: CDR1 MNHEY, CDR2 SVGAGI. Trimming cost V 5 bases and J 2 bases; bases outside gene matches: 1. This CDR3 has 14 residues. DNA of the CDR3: TGTGCCAGCAGTGGGACAGGGCCTGGAAACACCATATATTTT. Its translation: CASSGTGPGNTIYF.

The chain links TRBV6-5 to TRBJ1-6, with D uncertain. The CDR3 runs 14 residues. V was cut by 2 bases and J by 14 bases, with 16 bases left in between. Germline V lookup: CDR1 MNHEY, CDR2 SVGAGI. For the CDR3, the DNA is TGTGCCAGCAGTTACGGTCAAGGTGGATGGGCCCTCCACTTT. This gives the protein CASSYGQGGWALHF.

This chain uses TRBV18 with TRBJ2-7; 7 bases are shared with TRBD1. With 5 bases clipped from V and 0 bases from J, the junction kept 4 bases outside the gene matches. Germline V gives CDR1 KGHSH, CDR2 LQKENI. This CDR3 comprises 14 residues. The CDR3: CASSTRQGSYEQYF. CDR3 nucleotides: TGTGCCAGCTCAACGAGACAGGGCTCCTACGAGCAGTACTTC. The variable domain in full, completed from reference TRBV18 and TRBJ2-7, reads NAGVMQNPRHLVRRRGQEARLRCSPMKGHSHVYWYRQLPEEGLKFMVYLQKENIIDESGMPKERFSAEFPKEGPSILRIQQVVRGDSAAYFCASSTRQGSYEQYFGPGTRLTVT.

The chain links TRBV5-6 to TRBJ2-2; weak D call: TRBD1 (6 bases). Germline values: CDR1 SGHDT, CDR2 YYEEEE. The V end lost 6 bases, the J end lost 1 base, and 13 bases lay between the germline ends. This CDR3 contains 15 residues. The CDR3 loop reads CASTLTGLNTGELFF. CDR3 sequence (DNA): TGTGCCAGCACCCTGACAGGTTTGAACACCGGGGAGCTGTTTTTT.

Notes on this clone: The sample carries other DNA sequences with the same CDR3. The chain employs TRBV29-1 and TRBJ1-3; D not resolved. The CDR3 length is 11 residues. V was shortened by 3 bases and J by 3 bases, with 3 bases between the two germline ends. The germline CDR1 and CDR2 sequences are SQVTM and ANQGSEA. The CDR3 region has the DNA TGCAGCGTTGAGGGTGGAAACACCATATATTTT. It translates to CSVEGGNTIYF.

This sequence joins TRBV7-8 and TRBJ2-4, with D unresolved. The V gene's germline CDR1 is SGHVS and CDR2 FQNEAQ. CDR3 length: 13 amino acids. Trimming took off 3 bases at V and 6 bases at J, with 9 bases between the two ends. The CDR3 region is CASSFGLGNIQYF. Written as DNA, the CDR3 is TGTGCCAGCAGCTTCGGATTGGGAAACATTCAGTACTTC.

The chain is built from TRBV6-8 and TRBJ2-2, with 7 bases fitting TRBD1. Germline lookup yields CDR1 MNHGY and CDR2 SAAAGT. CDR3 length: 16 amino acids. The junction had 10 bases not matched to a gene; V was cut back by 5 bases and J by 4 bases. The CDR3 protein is CASSPRQGMGTGELFF. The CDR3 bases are TGTGCCAGCAGTCCGAGACAGGGTATGGGCACCGGGGAGCTGTTTTTT.

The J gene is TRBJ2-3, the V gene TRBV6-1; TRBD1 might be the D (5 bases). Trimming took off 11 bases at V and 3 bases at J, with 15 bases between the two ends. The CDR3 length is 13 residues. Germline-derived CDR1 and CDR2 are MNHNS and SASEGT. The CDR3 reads CASRARVTDTQYF. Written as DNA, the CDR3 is TGTGCCTCCAGGGCCCGGGTTACAGATACGCAGTATTTT.